The clone carrying this TCR beta chain was seen a few times. Trimming took 5 bases from V and 2 from J; bases not matched to a gene: 3. The CDR3 runs 15 residues. Germline V gene lookup returns CDR1 SGHAT and CDR2 FQDESV (reference sequence). In the authors' workflow: Reference gene primer amplification gave nucleated cell count estimates. Data came from immunoSEQ multiplex PCR; TCRdb stores just in-frame clones and leaves some out. V, J and clone size are taken as reported in that table, and D and trimming were inferred from the DNA itself. This repertoire shows roughly 65,000 clones, about three quarters found once; its top ten account for more than 15%. This specimen belongs to a study of blood T cell repertoires in COVID-19. Study in general: The United States, Italy and Spain supplied acute and convalescent COVID-19 samples. T cells, B-cell-depleted T cells, or PBMCs provided the cDNA or gDNA that served as material.

This sequence originates from a man aged 80 or over with acute or convalescent COVID-19. The V call is TRBV11-1, the J call TRBJ2-2; TRBD2 matches 9 bases. The sequencing input was peripheral blood. CDR3: CASSPGLANTGELFF. Written as DNA, the CDR3 is TGTGCCAGCAGCCCGGGACTAGCTAACACCGGGGAGCTGTTTTTT.